Following are 2 T cell receptor beta chains from one sample sequenced in a study of blood T cell repertoires in COVID-19. Here immunoSEQ multiplex PCR was the method, and the copy in TCRdb shows in-frame clones only, minus some. The data contain about 190,000 clones, roughly 80% of them singletons. The sample taken for sequencing was peripheral blood. The receptors stem from a man younger than 45 with active or convalescent COVID-19.

This clone was seen ten or more times. The CDR3 bases are TGCAGTGCTAGTATACTAGCGGGAGTTGAGCAGTTCTTC. Protein: CSASILAGVEQFF. V usage is TRBV20-1 and J usage is TRBJ2-1, with 11 bases lining up with TRBD2. Germline values: CDR1 DFQATT, CDR2 SNEGSKA (reference sequence). This CDR3 is 13 amino acids long. V lost 3 bases to trimming and J lost 9 bases; unmatched junction nucleotides: 4.

The genes are TRBV5-1 and TRBJ1-4, with 9 bases that match TRBD1. Per the germline V gene, CDR1 is SGHRS and CDR2 is YFSETQ. CDR3 length equals 14 residues. V gave up 4 bases and J gave up 8 bases; unmatched junction bases: 6. The CDR3 nucleotides read TGCGCCAGCAGCACGGGACAGGGAAACGAAAAACTGTTTTTT. The encoded protein is CASSTGQGNEKLFF.